The 9 T cell receptor beta chains given below trace back to one sample, sequenced in a study of T-cell reconstitution after alpha-beta-depleted transplantation in children. Researchers prepared the TCRbeta library using unique molecular identifiers, the study reports. TCRdb redid the calling of the PCR reads with MiXCR, one entry per CDR3 protein. The repertoire holds about 460,000 distinct CDR3 sequences, with 10% to 13% as singletons. The specimen comprised PBMCs, sampled before TCRalphabeta/CD19-depleted stem cell transplant. Receptors originate from a child between 2 and 9 years old with inherited bone marrow failure, due to receive a stem cell transplant.

The V gene is TRBV20-1, the J gene TRBJ1-1, with D perhaps matching TRBD1 (6 bases). The length of the CDR3 is 13 residues. Between the trimmed V and J ends, which lost 3 bases and 2 bases, there was a span of 10 bases. Germline V gene data show CDR1 as DFQATT and CDR2 as SNEGSKA (reference sequence). The CDR3 sequence is CSASPDRNTEAFF. The CDR3 region has the DNA TGCAGTGCTAGCCCGGACAGAAACACTGAAGCTTTCTTT.

There are many counts of this clonotype. This rearrangement joins TRBV4-3 to TRBJ1-2; TRBD1 matches at 7 bases. The germline V gene encodes CDR1 LGHNA and CDR2 YSLEER. The CDR3 length is 20 residues. The J segment lost 4 bases and the V segment lost 0 bases, leaving 20 bases of the junction unmatched. The CDR3 DNA sequence: TGCGCCAGCAGCCAAGATCCCCCACGCGCGGAAACAGGGGTGGGCTATGGCTACACCTTC. Translating it yields CASSQDPPRAETGVGYGYTF.

In its sample, this clonotype was seen many times. V gene TRBV27 combines with J gene TRBJ2-5; the match to TRBD2 covers 8 bases. V dropped 3 bases and J dropped 4; count of bases not matched to a gene: 7. This CDR3 has 15 residues. Germline assignment: CDR1 MNHEY and CDR2 SMNVEV (reference sequence). The CDR3 sequence: CASSFKRENPETQYF. The CDR3 region has the DNA TGTGCCAGCAGTTTTAAGCGGGAGAATCCAGAGACCCAGTACTTC.

The sample holds many counts of this clonotype. This chain joins TRBV4-3 and TRBJ1-2, with D possibly being TRBD1 (5 bases). This CDR3 is 16 amino acids long. The V end was cut by 0 bases, the J end by 2 bases, with 13 bases between. Germline values: CDR1 LGHNA, CDR2 YSLEER. The CDR3 here is CASSQEWSGDNYGYTF. CDR3 sequence (DNA): TGCGCCAGCAGCCAAGAATGGTCGGGGGACAACTATGGCTACACCTTC.

This clonotype was detected many times. The chain has TRBV4-3 and TRBJ2-1; D is unclear. This CDR3 has 14 amino acids. The germline CDR1 and CDR2 sequences are LGHNA and YSLEER. Trimming shortened V by 0 bases and J by 7 bases, and 10 bases separated the two germline ends. The chain's CDR3 is CASSQDWLVNEQFF. In DNA form, the CDR3 reads TGCGCCAGCAGCCAAGATTGGTTGGTTAATGAGCAGTTCTTC.

This clonotype showed up many times. The rearrangement uses TRBV12-3 or TRBV12-4 and TRBJ2-7; tentatively, D is TRBD1 (6 bases). The CDR3 spans 15 residues. The V and J ends lost 1 base and 4 bases respectively, with 14 bases between them. This CDR3 is CASSLVGQIGYEQYF. The CDR3 bases are TGTGCCAGCAGTTTAGTCGGACAGATCGGTTACGAGCAGTACTTC.

This clonotype was seen many times. The chain is built from TRBV10-3 and TRBJ2-1; 7 positions match TRBD2. This CDR3 comprises 13 residues. The germline gives CDR1 ENHRY, CDR2 SYGVKD. The V and J ends lost 8 bases and 10 bases, in that order; junction bases with no gene match: 11. CDR3: CAIWWEGLGEQFF. The CDR3, as DNA: TGTGCCATCTGGTGGGAGGGCCTGGGAGAGCAGTTCTTC.

This chain uses TRBV10-3 with TRBJ2-7; D call uncertain. This CDR3 spans 12 amino acids. V was cut by 3 bases and J by 2 bases, with 5 bases left in between. The germline V gene encodes CDR1 ENHRY and CDR2 SYGVKD. The CDR3 loop reads CAISDFPYEQYF. The CDR3 DNA reads TGTGCCATCAGTGACTTCCCCTACGAGCAGTACTTC.

This clonotype was detected ten times or more. This chain joins TRBV19 and TRBJ2-7; possible D gene TRBD1, 7 bases. The germline V gene has CDR1 LNHDA and CDR2 SQIVND (reference sequence). The CDR3 totals 16 residues. The germline V and J ends were trimmed by 4 bases and 3 bases, with 19 bases remaining between them. CDR3: CASSTRDSLLGYEQYF. CDR3 in DNA: TGTGCCAGTAGTACGCGGGACAGCCTCTTGGGCTACGAGCAGTACTTC.